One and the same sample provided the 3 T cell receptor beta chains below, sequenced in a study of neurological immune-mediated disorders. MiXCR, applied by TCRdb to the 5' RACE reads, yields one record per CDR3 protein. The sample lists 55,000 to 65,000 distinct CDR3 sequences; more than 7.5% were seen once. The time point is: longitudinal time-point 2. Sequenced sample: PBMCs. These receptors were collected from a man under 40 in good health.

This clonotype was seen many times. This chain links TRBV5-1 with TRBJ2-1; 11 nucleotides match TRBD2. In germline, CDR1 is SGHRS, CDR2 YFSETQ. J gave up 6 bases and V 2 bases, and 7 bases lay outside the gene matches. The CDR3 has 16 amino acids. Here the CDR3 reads CASSFYTSGGGNEQFF. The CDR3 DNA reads TGCGCCAGCAGCTTCTACACTAGCGGGGGAGGCAATGAGCAGTTCTTC.

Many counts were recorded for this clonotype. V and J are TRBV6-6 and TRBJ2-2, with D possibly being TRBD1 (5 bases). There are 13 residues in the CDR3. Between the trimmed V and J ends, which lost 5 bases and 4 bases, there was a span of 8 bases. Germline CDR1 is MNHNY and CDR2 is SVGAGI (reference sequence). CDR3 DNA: TGTGCCAGCAGTAAAACAGGCACCGGGGAGCTGTTTTTT. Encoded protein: CASSKTGTGELFF.

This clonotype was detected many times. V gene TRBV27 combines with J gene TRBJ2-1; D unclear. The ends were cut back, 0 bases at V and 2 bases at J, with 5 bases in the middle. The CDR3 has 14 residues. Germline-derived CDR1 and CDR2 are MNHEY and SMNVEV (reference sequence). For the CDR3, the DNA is TGTGCCAGCAGTTTATCTAGCACCTACAATGAGCAGTTCTTC. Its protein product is CASSLSSTYNEQFF.